This entry lists 5 T cell receptor beta chains sequenced from one sample in a study of CD8 T cells in ankylosing spondylitis. MiXCR was run by TCRdb on the 5' RACE reads, yielding one entry per CDR3 protein. The table shows around 300,000 distinct CDR3 sequences, with about 14% occurring only once. The sample comprised blood, either unsorted or a sorted T cell fraction (not recorded which). These TCRs come from a male donor with ankylosing spondylitis or in good health (not recorded which).

In this sample, this clonotype turned up a few times. The chain is built from TRBV2 and TRBJ1-6, with D maybe TRBD1 (6 bases). The CDR3 has 13 amino acids. Trimming took 9 bases from V and 7 from J, leaving 13 bases between them. Germline CDR1 SNHLY, CDR2 FYNNEI. The CDR3 here is CASMDSGNSPLHF. In DNA form, the CDR3 reads TGTGCCAGTATGGACAGTGGAAATTCACCCCTCCACTTT.

CDR3 loop: CSARGTGLSPLHF. CDR3 bases: TGCAGTGCTAGAGGGACAGGGCTTTCACCCCTCCACTTT. This chain connects TRBV20-1 to TRBJ1-6; TRBD1 matches 8 bases. This CDR3 is 13 amino acids long. Germline lookup yields CDR1 DFQATT and CDR2 SNEGSKA (reference sequence). V gave up 1 base and J gave up 9 bases; unmatched junction bases: 2.

The rearrangement links TRBV5-6 to TRBJ2-1, with a weak D call TRBD2 (6 bases). The CDR3 consists of 16 residues. Germline values: CDR1 SGHDT, CDR2 YYEEEE. V lost 1 base and J 3 bases, leaving 14 bases between the germline ends. In DNA form, the CDR3 reads TGTGCCAGCAGCTTGACACTCCTGGGGGGCTACAATGAGCAGTTCTTC. Translation gives CASSLTLLGGYNEQFF.

The chain employs TRBV5-1 and TRBJ2-7; 11 bases align to TRBD1. This CDR3 region has 13 residues. V dropped 5 bases and J dropped 7; count of bases not matched to a gene: 5. CDR1 SGHRS and CDR2 YFSETQ come from the germline V gene. The DNA of the CDR3 is TGCGCCAGCAGTTGGACAGGGGGCACAGAGCAGTACTTC. It specifies CASSWTGGTEQYF.

This clonotype has at least ten counts. This sequence joins TRBV19 and TRBJ2-2, with 12 bases fitting TRBD2. Germline values: CDR1 LNHDA, CDR2 SQIVND (reference sequence). The CDR3 runs to 15 residues. The trim removed 5 bases at V and 8 bases at J, leaving 6 bases unmatched. CDR3 DNA sequence: TGTGCCAGTAGTCCGACTAGCGGGAGAACTGGGGAGCTGTTTTTT. Translating gives CASSPTSGRTGELFF.